This TCR beta chain was observed in a study of blood T cell repertoires in COVID-19 (dated by TCRdb to 2019 to 2021). Turning to the overall study: Samples covering the acute and convalescent phases of COVID-19 were provided by collaborators in the United States, Italy and Spain. The material from the prospective study consisted of cDNA or gDNA derived from T cells, B-cell-depleted T cells, or PBMCs. Deeply sampled blood TCRbeta repertoires from subjects exposed to, actively infected with, or recovered from COVID-19 were included in the dataset. The repertoires were made available in a free public database intended to serve as a resource for research on the immune response to SARS-CoV-2. Samples came from the ongoing ImmuneRACE study (first 160 participants) plus 1,254 subjects from 6 global collaborators. The sample metadata nearly always contained a de-identified subject ID, COVID-19 status, age in years and sex. HLA class I and class II types, where available, came from metadata supplied by the sample provider rather than from assay-based typing. Here is what the overall study found, with its caveats: The amount of clinical and demographic metadata varied by source and participant and was provided uncurated.

TCRbeta CDR3 regions were amplified from genomic DNA using the immunoSEQ Assay, a bias-controlled multiplex PCR. Processing in the source paper ran as follows. The number of nucleated cells in each sample was estimated by amplification of reference gene primers within the assay. Sequence reads were collapsed and filtered to measure the absolute abundance of every unique TCRbeta CDR3 rearrangement. For each sample, productive Simpson clonality was calculated by taking the square root of Simpson's diversity index across productive rearrangements. Imported from immuneACCESS, the table was reduced by TCRdb to in-frame sequences with V and J called. These copies leave out some clones; in studies compared against another copy, an unresolved V gene accounts for under half, and the cause of the remainder is not known. V and J calls and clone size come straight from that table; D and trimming were deduced from the DNA. The sample profile shows about 320,000 clones; roughly nine tenths of them were found once. The top ten clones comprise around 2.5% of the sample.

Note on this clone: Its target antigen remains unknown. Per-base quality was not reported, and no clone a single base away is much larger than it.

Participants in the prospective study were enrolled through a virtual design, were aged roughly 18 to 100 years, and lived in 20 to 30 United States geographic areas. Cohort assignment in the prospective study relied on participant-reported clinical history from a screening survey and a study questionnaire. ImmuneRACE Cohort 3 recovered participants were defined by two consecutive negative NP/OP PCR tests, healthcare professional clearance, or symptom resolution. In the prospective study, mobile phlebotomists collected whole blood, serum and a nasopharyngeal or oropharyngeal swab from each participant. Additional blood draws and questionnaires over a 2-month period could optionally be provided by prospective study participants. Before DNA extraction, blood samples from the prospective study were shipped at room temperature or frozen. Sequencing was done on a sample of PBMCs or T cells enriched from blood (not recorded which). The receptor was derived from a man aged 55 to 69 who had recovered from COVID-19.

The CDR3 has the sequence CASSLRDNKNEQYF. The DNA sequence follows: TGCGCCAGCAGTCTCCGGGACAATAAAAACGAGCAGTACTTC. This receptor chain uses TRBV5-1 and TRBJ2-7; TRBD1 is possibly the D segment (6 matching bases). Including the terminal cysteine and phenylalanine, the CDR3 comprises 14 residues. Only the CDR3 DNA stays, 42 bases, in frame from base 1. V drops 5 bases and J drops 5 bases, leaving 17 bases in between. According to the germline V gene, CDR1 reads SGHRS and CDR2 reads YFSETQ.